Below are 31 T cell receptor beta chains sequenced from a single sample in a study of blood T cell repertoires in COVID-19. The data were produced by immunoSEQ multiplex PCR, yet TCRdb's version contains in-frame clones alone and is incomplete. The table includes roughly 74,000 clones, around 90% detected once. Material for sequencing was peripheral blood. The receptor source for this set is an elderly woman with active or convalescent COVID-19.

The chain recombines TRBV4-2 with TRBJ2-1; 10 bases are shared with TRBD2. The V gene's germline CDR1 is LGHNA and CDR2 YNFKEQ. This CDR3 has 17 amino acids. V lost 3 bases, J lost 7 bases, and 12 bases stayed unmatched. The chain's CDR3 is CASSHTLGAGGLNEQFF. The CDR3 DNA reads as TGTGCCAGCAGCCATACGTTGGGAGCGGGGGGGCTTAATGAGCAGTTCTTC.

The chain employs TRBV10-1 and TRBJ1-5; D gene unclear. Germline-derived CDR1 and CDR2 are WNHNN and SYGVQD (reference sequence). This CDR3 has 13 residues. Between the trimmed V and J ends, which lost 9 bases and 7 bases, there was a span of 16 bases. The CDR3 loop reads CASPGIPKQPQHF. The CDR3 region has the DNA TGCGCCAGTCCCGGGATCCCTAAGCAGCCCCAGCATTTT.

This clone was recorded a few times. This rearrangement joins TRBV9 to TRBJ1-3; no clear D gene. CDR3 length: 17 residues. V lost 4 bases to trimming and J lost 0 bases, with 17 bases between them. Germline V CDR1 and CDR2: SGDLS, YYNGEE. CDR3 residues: CASSPTGGFVSGNTIYF. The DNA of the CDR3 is TGTGCCAGCAGCCCAACGGGTGGGTTTGTCTCTGGAAACACCATATATTTT.

CDR3 nucleotide sequence: TGTGCCAGCAGCGCGGAGTTCGATCAGCCCCAGCATTTT. Its translation is CASSAEFDQPQHF. The chain combines TRBV27 with TRBJ1-5; D uncertain. This CDR3 has 13 residues. The ends were cut back, 6 bases at V and 5 bases at J, with 11 bases in the middle. Germline V gene data show CDR1 as MNHEY and CDR2 as SMNVEV (reference sequence).

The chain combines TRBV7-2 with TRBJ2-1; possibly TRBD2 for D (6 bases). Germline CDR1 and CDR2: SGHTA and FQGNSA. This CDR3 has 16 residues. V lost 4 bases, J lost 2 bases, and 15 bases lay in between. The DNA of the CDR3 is TGTGCCAGCAGCTCGTATCTAGCGAGCCCCTACAATGAGCAGTTCTTC. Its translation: CASSSYLASPYNEQFF.

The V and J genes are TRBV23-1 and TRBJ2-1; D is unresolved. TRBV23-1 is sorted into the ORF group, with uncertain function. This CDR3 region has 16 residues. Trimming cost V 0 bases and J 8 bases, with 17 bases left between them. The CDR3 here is CASSQSLQRTADEQFF. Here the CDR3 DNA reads TGCGCCAGCAGTCAATCGTTACAGAGAACCGCCGATGAGCAGTTCTTC.

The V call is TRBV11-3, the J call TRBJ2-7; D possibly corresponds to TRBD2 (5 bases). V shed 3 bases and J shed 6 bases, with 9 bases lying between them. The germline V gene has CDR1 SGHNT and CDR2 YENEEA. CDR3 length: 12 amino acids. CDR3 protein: CASSLRAAEQYF. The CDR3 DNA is TGTGCCAGCAGCTTGCGGGCGGCCGAGCAGTACTTC. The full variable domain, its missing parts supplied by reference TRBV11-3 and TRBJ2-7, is EAGVVQSPRYKIIEKKQPVAFWCNPISGHNTLYWYLQNLGQGPELLIRYENEEAVDDSQLPKDRFSAERLKGVDSTLKIQPAELGDSAVYLCASSLRAAEQYFGPGTRLTVT.

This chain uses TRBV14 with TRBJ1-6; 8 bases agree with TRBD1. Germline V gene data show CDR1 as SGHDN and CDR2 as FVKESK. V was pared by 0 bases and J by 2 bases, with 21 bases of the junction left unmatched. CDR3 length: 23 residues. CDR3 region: CASSQESRGRQGIYLTYNSPLHF. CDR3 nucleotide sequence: TGTGCCAGCAGCCAAGAGAGTAGGGGAAGACAGGGGATCTATTTAACCTATAATTCACCCCTCCACTTT.

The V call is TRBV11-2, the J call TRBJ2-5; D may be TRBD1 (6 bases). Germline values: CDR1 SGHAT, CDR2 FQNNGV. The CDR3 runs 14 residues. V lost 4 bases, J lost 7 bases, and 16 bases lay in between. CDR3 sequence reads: CASSSLGTRGTQYF. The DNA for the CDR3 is TGTGCCAGCAGCTCCCTCGGGACAAGGGGGACCCAGTACTTC. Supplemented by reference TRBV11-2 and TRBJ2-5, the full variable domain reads EAGVAQSPRYKIIEKRQSVAFWCNPISGHATLYWYQQILGQGPKLLIQFQNNGVVDDSQLPKDRFSAERLKGVDSTLKIQPAKLEDSAVYLCASSSLGTRGTQYFGPGTRLLVL.

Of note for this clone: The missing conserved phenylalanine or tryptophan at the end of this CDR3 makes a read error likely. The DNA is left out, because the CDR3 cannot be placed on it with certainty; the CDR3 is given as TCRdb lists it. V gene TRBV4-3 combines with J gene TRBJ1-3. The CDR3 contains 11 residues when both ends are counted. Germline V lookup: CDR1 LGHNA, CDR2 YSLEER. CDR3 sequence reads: CASSQVVGRLA.

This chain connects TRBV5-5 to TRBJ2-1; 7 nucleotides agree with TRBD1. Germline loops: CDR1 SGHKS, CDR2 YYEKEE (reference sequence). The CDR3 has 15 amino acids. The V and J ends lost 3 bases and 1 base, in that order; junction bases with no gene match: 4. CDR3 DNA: TGTGCCAGCAGCTCGGGACAGCAATCCTACAATGAGCAGTTCTTC. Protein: CASSSGQQSYNEQFF. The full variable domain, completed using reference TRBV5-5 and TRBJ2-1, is DAGVTQSPTHLIKTRGQQVTLRCSPISGHKSVSWYQQVLGQGPQFIFQYYEKEERGRGNFPDRFSARQFPNYSSELNVNALLLGDSALYLCASSSGQQSYNEQFFGPGTRLTVL.

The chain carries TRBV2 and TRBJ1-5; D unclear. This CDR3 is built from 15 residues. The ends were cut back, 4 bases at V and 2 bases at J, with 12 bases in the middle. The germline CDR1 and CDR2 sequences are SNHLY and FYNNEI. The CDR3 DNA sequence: TGTGCCAGCAGTGTGGACTCCGGCGGCAATCAGCCCCAGCATTTT. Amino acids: CASSVDSGGNQPQHF.

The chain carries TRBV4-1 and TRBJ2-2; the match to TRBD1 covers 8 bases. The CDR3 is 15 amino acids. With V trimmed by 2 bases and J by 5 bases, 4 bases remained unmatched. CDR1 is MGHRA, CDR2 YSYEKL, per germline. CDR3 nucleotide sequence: TGCGCCAGCAGCCAACGACAGGGGTCTACCGGGGAGCTGTTTTTT. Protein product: CASSQRQGSTGELFF.

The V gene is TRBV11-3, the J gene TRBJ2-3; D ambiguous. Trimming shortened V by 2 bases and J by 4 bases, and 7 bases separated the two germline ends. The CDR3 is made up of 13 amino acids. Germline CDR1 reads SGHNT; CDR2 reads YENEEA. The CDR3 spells CASSLNYADTQYF. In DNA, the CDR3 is TGTGCCAGCAGCTTAAACTACGCAGATACGCAGTATTTT.

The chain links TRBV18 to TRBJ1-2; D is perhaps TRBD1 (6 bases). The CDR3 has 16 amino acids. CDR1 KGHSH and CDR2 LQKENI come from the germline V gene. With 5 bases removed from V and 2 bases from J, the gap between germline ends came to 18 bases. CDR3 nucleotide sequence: TGTGCCAGCTCATCACTCAGCCGGGGGGCGAACTATGGCTACACCTTC. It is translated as CASSSLSRGANYGYTF.

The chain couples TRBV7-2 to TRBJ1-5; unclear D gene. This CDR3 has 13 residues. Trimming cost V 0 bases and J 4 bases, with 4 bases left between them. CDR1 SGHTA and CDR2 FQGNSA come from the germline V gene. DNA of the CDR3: TGTGCCAGCAGCTTAGCCGTTAATCAGCCCCAGCATTTT. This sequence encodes CASSLAVNQPQHF.

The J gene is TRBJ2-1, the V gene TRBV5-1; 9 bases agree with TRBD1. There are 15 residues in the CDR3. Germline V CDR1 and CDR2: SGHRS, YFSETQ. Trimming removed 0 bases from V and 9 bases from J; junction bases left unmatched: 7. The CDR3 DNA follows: TGCGCCAGCAGCTTGGGGGGACAGGGCTCTGGTGAGCAGTTCTTC. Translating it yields CASSLGGQGSGEQFF. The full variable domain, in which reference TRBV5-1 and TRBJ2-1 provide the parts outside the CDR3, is KAGVTQTPRYLIKTRGQQVTLSCSPISGHRSVSWYQQTPGQGLQFLFEYFSETQRNKGNFPGRFSGRQFSNSRSEMNVSTLELGDSALYLCASSLGGQGSGEQFFGPGTRLTVL.

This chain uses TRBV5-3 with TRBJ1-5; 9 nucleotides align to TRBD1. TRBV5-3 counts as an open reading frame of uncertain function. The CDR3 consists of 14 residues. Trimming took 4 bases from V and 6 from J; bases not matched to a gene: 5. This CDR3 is CARSKDRGSQPQHF. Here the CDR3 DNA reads TGTGCCAGAAGCAAGGACAGGGGAAGTCAGCCCCAGCATTTT.

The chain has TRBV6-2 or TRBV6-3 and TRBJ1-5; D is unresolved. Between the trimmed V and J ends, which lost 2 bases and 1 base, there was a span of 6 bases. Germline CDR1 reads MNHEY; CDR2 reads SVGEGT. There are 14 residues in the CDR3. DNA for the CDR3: TGTGCCAGCAGTTACCCCGGGAGCAATCAGCCCCAGCATTTT. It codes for CASSYPGSNQPQHF.

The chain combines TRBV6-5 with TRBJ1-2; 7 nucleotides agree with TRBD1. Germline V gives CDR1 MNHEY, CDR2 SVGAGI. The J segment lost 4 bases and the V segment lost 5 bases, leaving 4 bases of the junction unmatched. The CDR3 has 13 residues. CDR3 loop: CASSQQGTYGYTF. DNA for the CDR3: TGTGCCAGCAGTCAACAGGGGACCTATGGCTACACCTTC.

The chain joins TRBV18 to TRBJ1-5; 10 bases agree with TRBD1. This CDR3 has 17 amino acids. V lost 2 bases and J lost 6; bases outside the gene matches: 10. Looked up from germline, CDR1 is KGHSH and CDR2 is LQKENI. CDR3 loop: CASSPSGDRGVSQPQHF. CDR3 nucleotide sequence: TGTGCCAGCTCACCATCAGGGGACAGGGGTGTTAGTCAGCCCCAGCATTTT.

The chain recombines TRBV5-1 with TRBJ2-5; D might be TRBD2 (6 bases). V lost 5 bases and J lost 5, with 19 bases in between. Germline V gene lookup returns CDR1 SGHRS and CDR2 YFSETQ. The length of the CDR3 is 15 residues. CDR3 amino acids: CASRGYGKGGETQYF. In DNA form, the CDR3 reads TGCGCCAGCAGAGGTTACGGTAAGGGAGGCGAGACCCAGTACTTC. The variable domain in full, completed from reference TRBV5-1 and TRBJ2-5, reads KAGVTQTPRYLIKTRGQQVTLSCSPISGHRSVSWYQQTPGQGLQFLFEYFSETQRNKGNFPGRFSGRQFSNSRSEMNVSTLELGDSALYLCASRGYGKGGETQYFGPGTRLLVL.

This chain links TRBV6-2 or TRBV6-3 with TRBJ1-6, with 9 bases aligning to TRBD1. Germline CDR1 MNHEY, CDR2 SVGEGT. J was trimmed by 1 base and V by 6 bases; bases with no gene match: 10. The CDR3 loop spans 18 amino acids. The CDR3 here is CASSQAGTGRSYNSPLHF. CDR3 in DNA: TGTGCCAGCAGCCAAGCCGGGACAGGGAGATCCTATAATTCACCCCTCCACTTT.

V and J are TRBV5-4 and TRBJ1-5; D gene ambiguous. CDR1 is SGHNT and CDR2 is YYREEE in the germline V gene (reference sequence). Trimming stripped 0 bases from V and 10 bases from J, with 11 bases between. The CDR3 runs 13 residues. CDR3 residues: CASSLDSAGPQHF. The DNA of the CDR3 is TGTGCCAGCAGCTTGGACAGCGCGGGACCCCAGCATTTT. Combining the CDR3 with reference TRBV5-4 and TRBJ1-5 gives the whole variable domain ETGVTQSPTHLIKTRGQQVTLRCSSQSGHNTVSWYQQALGQGPQFIFQYYREEENGRGNFPPRFSGLQFPNYSSELNVNALELDDSALYLCASSLDSAGPQHFGDGTRLSIL.

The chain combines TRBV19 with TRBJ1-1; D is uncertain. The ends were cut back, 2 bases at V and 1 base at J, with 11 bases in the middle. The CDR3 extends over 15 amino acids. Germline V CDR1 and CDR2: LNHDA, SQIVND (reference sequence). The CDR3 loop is CASSILYGGNTEAFF. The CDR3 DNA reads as TGTGCCAGTAGTATATTGTACGGCGGGAACACTGAAGCTTTCTTT.

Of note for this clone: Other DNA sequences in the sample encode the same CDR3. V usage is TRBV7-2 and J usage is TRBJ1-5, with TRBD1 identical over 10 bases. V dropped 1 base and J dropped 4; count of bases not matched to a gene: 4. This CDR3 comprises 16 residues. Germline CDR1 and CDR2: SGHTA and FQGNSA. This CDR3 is CASSLGGTGANQPQHF. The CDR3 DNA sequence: TGTGCCAGCAGCTTAGGGGGGACAGGGGCGAATCAGCCCCAGCATTTT. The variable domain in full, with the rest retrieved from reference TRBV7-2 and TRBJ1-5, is GAGVSQSPSNKVTEKGKDVELRCDPISGHTALYWYRQSLGQGLEFLIYFQGNSAPDKSGLPSDRFSAERTGGSVSTLTIQRTQQEDSAVYLCASSLGGTGANQPQHFGDGTRLSIL.

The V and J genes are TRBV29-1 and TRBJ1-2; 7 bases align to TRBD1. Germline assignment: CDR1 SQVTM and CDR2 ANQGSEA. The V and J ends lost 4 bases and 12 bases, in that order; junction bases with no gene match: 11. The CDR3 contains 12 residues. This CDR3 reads CSVARGPAGHTF. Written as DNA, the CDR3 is TGCAGCGTTGCAAGGGGGCCAGCGGGCCACACCTTC.

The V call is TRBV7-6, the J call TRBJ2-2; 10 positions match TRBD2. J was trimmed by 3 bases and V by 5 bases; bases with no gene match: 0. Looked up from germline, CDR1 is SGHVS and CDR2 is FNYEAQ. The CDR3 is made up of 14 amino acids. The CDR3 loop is CASSGTSDTGELFF. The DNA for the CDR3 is TGTGCCAGCAGCGGGACTAGCGACACCGGGGAGCTGTTTTTT. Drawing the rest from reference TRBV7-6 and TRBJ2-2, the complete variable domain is GAGVSQSPRYKVTKRGQDVALRCDPISGHVSLYWYRQALGQGPEFLTYFNYEAQQDKSGLPNDRFSAERPEGSISTLTIQRTEQRDSAMYRCASSGTSDTGELFFGEGSRLTVL.

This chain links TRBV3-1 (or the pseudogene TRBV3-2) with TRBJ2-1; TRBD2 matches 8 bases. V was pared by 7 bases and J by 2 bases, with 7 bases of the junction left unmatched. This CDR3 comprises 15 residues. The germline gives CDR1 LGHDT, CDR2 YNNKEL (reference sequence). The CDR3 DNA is TGTGCCAGCAACCGATACGGGGGGGCCTACAATGAGCAGTTCTTC. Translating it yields CASNRYGGAYNEQFF.

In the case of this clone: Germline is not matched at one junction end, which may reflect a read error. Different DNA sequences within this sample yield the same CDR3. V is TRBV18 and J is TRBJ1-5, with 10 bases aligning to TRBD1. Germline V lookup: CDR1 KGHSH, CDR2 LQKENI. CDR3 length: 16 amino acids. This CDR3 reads CASSPTGGGSNQPQHF. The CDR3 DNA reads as TGTGCCAGTTCACCGACAGGGGGCGGGAGCAATCAGCCCCAGCATTTT.

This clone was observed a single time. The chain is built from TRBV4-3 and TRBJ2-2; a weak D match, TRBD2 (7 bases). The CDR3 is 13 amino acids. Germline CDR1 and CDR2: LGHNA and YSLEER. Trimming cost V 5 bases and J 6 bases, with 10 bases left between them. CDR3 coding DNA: TGCGCCAGCAGCATAGGGGGGGCCGGGGAGCTGTTTTTT. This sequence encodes CASSIGGAGELFF.